This TCR beta chain is from a study of blood T cell repertoires in COVID-19. Under the authors' procedure: Amplifying reference gene primers gave estimates of nucleated cell counts. Using immunoSEQ multiplex PCR, the repertoire was profiled, and TCRdb retains in-frame clones only, with some absent. That table supplies the V and J calls and clone size; D and trimming were determined from the DNA. The table lists about 270,000 clones, 85% to 90% of them singletons. Donors in Cohort 3 counted as recovered after two negative PCRs, clearance, or symptom resolution. The germline V gene has CDR1 SGHTS and CDR2 YDEGEE. V lost 1 base and J lost 7; bases outside the gene matches: 6. This CDR3 is built from 14 residues.

V gene TRBV5-8 combines with J gene TRBJ2-5; 8 positions match TRBD1. Material for sequencing was PBMCs or T cells enriched from blood (not recorded which). This sequence originates from a young woman who had recovered from COVID-19. CDR3 in DNA: TGTGCCAGCAGCTTGACAGGGGGTGGCGCGACCCAGTACTTC. It codes for CASSLTGGGATQYF. Drawing the rest from reference TRBV5-8 and TRBJ2-5, the complete variable domain is EAGVTQSPTHLIKTRGQQATLRCSPISGHTSVYWYQQALGLGLQFLLWYDEGEERNRGNFPPRFSGRQFPNYSSELNVNALELEDSALYLCASSLTGGGATQYFGPGTRLLVL.